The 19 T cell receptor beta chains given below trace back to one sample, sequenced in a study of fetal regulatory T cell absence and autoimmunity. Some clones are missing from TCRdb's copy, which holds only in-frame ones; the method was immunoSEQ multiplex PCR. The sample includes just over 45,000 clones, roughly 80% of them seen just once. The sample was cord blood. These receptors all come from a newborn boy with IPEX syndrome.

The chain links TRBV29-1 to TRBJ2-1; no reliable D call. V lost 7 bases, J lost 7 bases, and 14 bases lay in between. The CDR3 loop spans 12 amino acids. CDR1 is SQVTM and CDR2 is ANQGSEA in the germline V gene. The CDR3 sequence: CSAPKRWNEQFF. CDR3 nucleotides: TGCAGCGCCCCCAAGAGGTGGAATGAGCAGTTCTTC.

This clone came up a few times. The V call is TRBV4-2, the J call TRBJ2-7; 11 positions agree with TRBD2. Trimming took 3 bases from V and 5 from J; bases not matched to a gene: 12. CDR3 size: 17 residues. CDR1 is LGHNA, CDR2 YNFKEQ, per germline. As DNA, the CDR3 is TGTGCCAGCAGCCACGTTCCCTTTAGCGGGAGGGCCGACGAGCAGTACTTC. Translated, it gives CASSHVPFSGRADEQYF.

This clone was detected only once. This CDR3 is CASSEAMEGLYGYTF. For the CDR3, the DNA is TGTGCCAGCAGTGAAGCAATGGAGGGCCTCTATGGCTACACCTTC. V and J are TRBV6-1 and TRBJ1-2; D not certain. The CDR3 consists of 15 residues. Germline CDR1 is MNHNS and CDR2 is SASEGT. V lost 0 bases and J lost 4, with 12 bases in between.

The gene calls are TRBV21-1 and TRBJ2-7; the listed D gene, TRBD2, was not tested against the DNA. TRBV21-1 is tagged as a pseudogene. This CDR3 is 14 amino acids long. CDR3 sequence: CASSKVEGSYEQYF. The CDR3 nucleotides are TGTGCCAGCAGCAAAGTGGAGGGTTCCTACGAGCAGTACTTC.

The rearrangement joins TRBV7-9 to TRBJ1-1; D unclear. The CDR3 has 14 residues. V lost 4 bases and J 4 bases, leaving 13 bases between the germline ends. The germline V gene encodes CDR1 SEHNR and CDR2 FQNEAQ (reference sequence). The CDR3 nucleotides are TGTGCCAGCAGCTCTGCGTCTAGGATCACTGAAGCTTTCTTT. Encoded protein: CASSSASRITEAFF.

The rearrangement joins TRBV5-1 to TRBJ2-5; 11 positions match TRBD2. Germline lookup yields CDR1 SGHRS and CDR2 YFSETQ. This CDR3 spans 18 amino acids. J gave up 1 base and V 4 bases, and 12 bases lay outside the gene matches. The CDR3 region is CASSKRTSGSYLQETQYF. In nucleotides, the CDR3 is TGCGCCAGCAGCAAGAGGACTAGCGGGTCCTACCTCCAAGAGACCCAGTACTTC.

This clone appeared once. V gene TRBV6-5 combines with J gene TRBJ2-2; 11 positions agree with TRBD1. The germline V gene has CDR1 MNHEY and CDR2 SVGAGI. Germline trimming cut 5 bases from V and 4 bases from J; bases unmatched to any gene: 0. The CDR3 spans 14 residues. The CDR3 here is CASSGTGGTGELFF. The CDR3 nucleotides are TGTGCCAGCAGTGGGACAGGGGGCACCGGGGAGCTGTTTTTT.

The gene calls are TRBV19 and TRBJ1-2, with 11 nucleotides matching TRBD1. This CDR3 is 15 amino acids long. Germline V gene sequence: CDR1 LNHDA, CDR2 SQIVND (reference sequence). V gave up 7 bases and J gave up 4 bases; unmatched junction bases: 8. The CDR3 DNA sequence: TGTGCCAGTACCCCGGACAGGGGGCGGTTCTATGGCTACACCTTC. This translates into CASTPDRGRFYGYTF.

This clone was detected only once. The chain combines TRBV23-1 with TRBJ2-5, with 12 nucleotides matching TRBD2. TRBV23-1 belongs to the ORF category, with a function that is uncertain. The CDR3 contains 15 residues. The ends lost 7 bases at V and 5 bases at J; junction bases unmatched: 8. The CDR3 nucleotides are TGCGCCAGCACGTACCTAGCGGGGGGGCCGGAGACCCAGTACTTC. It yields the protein CASTYLAGGPETQYF.

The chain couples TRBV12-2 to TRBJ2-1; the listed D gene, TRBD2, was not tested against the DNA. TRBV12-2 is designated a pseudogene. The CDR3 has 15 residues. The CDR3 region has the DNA TGTGCAAGTCGCCCCGGACTAGCGAAGGTCGGGAAGCAGTTCTTC. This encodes CASRPGLAKVGKQFF.

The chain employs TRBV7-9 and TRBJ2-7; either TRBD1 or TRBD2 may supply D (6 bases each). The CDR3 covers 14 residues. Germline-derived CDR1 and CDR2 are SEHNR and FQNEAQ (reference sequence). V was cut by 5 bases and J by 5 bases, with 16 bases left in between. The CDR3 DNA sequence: TGTGCCAGCAGCCTTAGGGGGGCAGGGGACGAGCAGTACTTC. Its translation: CASSLRGAGDEQYF.

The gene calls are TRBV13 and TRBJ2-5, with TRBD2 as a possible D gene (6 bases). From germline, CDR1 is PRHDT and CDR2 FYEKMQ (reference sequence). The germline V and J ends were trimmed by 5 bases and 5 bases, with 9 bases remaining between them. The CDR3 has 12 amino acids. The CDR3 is CASSPRGETQYF. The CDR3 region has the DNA TGTGCCAGCAGCCCTCGGGGGGAGACCCAGTACTTC.

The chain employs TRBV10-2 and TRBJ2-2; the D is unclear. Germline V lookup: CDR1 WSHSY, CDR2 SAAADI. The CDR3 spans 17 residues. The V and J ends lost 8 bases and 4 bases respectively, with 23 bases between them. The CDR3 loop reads CASGSGLNSRSTGELFF. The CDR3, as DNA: TGCGCCAGCGGGTCGGGCCTCAATAGTCGTAGCACCGGGGAGCTGTTTTTT.

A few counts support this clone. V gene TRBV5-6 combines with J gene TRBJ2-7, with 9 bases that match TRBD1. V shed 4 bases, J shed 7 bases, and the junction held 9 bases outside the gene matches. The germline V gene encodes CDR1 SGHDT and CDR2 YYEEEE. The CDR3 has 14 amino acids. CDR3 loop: CASSPGQGAREQYF. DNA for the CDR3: TGTGCCAGCAGCCCGGGACAGGGAGCACGGGAGCAGTACTTC.

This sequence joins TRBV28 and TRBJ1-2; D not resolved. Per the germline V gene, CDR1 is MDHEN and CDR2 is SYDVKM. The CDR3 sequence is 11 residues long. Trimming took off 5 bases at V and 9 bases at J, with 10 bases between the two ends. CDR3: CASSPAESYTF. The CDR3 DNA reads TGTGCCAGCAGTCCGGCAGAAAGCTACACCTTC.

CDR3 amino acids: CASSQMDNAYNEQYF. The CDR3 nucleotides are TGCGCCAGCAGTCAAATGGACAACGCTTACAACGAGCAGTACTTC. The chain uses TRBV4-1 and TRBJ2-7; possible D gene TRBD1, 5 bases. Germline V CDR1 and CDR2: MGHRA, YSYEKL. This CDR3 has 15 amino acids. Between the trimmed V and J ends, which lost 6 bases and 5 bases, there was a span of 20 bases.

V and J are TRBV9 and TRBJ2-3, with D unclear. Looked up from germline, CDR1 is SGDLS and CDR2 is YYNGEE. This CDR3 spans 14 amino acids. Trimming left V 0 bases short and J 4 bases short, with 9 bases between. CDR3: CASSVGNSADTQYF. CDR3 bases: TGTGCCAGCAGCGTAGGTAATAGTGCAGATACGCAGTATTTT.

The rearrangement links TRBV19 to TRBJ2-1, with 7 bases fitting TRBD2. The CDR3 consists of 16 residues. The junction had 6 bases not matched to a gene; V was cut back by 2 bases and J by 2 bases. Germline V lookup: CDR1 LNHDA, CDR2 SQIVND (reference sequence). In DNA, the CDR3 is TGTGCCAGTAGTATACTGGGAGGGAACCCCTACAATGAGCAGTTCTTC. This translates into CASSILGGNPYNEQFF.

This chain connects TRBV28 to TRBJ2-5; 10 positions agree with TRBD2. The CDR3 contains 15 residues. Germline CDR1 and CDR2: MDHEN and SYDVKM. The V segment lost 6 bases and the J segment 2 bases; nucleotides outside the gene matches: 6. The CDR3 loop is CASRRGTSEQETQYF. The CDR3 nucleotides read TGTGCCAGCAGGAGAGGGACTAGCGAACAAGAGACCCAGTACTTC.